These 2 T cell receptor beta chains originate from one sample sequenced in a study of T-cell reconstitution after alpha-beta-depleted transplantation in children. Unique molecular identifiers were built into the TCRbeta library. MiXCR was run by TCRdb on the PCR reads, yielding one entry per CDR3 protein. This sample carries about 540,000 distinct CDR3 sequences, about 18% of them seen once, and the ten largest clones take 3.3%. This specimen was PBMCs from the stem cell graft donor, taken from the stem cell graft. Receptor source: a human donor who donated a stem cell graft to a child with acute lymphoblastic leukemia.

This clonotype showed up just a few times. The chain couples TRBV14 to TRBJ1-6; D call uncertain. Germline CDR1 SGHDN, CDR2 FVKESK. V lost 4 bases to trimming and J lost 12 bases, with 13 bases between them. This CDR3 is 13 amino acids long. Here the CDR3 DNA reads TGTGCCAGCAGCCCTGTATCATCCCAACCCCTCCACTTT. It is translated as CASSPVSSQPLHF.

This chain joins TRBV15 and TRBJ2-5; 11 bases line up with TRBD1. The CDR3 consists of 16 residues. The J segment lost 5 bases and the V segment lost 1 base, leaving 6 bases of the junction unmatched. Per the germline V gene, CDR1 is LNHNV and CDR2 is YYDKDF (reference sequence). CDR3: CATSRGTGGEVETQYF. For the CDR3, the DNA is TGTGCCACCAGCAGAGGGACAGGGGGCGAGGTGGAGACCCAGTACTTC.